This T cell receptor (beta chain) was obtained from a study of beta chain features in type 1 diabetes. Study observations and caveats: More deletions and fewer insertions at VDJ junctions were seen in type 1 diabetes patients. Moderately but significantly shorter TCRB CDR3s were found in Type 1 diabetes patients in all four CD4+ subsets.

The whole isolated RNA underwent reverse transcription, so sequencing captured expressed TCRB transcripts. Sequencing used immunoSEQ multiplex PCR; TCRdb keeps in-frame clones, though not all of them. The repertoire holds 200,000 to 250,000 clones, with approximately 10% as singletons. Sorting with CD45RO/CCR7/CD25/CD127/CD95/CD27 yielded naive, central memory, regulatory and stem-like memory CD4+ cells. Each sorted population was over 95% pure. The CDR3 totals 14 residues. From germline, CDR1 is KGHSH and CDR2 LQKENI. Deletions cut 4 bases from V and 4 bases from J, with 12 bases between. This clone was detected only a few times. Antigen unknown.

The gene calls are TRBV18 and TRBJ2-3; no definite D call. This receptor was identified in a young man in good health. The sequenced sample was central memory CD4+ T cells from blood. The CDR3 bases are TGTGCCAGCTCACTCAGTGTCCGGGCAGATACGCAGTATTTT. This translates into CASSLSVRADTQYF.